A single sample is the source of the 5 T cell receptor beta chains below, sequenced in a study of blood T cell repertoires in COVID-19. Assay used: immunoSEQ multiplex PCR; TCRdb lists only in-frame clones, some missing. Counted here are 28,000 or so clones, about nine tenths occurring once; the ten biggest clones make up less than 9%. Sequenced: peripheral blood. These receptors all come from a human donor in a cohort sampled during active COVID-19.

V is TRBV3-1 (or the pseudogene TRBV3-2) and J is TRBJ2-1, with D hard to call. Germline V CDR1 and CDR2: LGHDT, YNNKEL (reference sequence). This CDR3 has 12 amino acids. V was shortened by 1 base and J by 6 bases, with 4 bases between the two germline ends. CDR3 protein: CASSQGGNEQFF. The CDR3 DNA reads TGTGCCAGCAGCCAAGGCGGCAATGAGCAGTTCTTC.

This sequence joins TRBV6-6 and TRBJ1-6; no reliable D call. V lost 4 bases and J lost 11, with 12 bases in between. This CDR3 is built from 13 residues. Germline assignment: CDR1 MNHNY and CDR2 SVGAGI (reference sequence). The CDR3 loop reads CASSSRNEAPLHF. The CDR3 DNA follows: TGTGCCAGCAGTTCTCGAAACGAGGCACCCCTCCACTTT.

The chain couples TRBV5-4 to TRBJ2-3, with 7 bases identical to TRBD2. Trimming removed 1 base from V and 1 base from J; junction bases left unmatched: 0. Germline CDR1 reads SGHNT; CDR2 reads YYREEE (reference sequence). CDR3 length equals 14 residues. This CDR3 reads CASSLRGGTDTQYF. In DNA, the CDR3 is TGTGCCAGCAGCTTGCGGGGGGGCACAGATACGCAGTATTTT.

The chain is built from TRBV6-5 and TRBJ1-1; D remains ambiguous. From germline, CDR1 is MNHEY and CDR2 SVGAGI. The V end lost 10 bases, the J end lost 2 bases, and 11 bases lay between the germline ends. The CDR3 is made up of 12 amino acids. In nucleotides, the CDR3 is TGTGCCACCTCGTCCTACAACACTGAAGCTTTCTTT. Its protein is CATSSYNTEAFF.

This clone was recorded only once. The gene calls are TRBV27 and TRBJ2-3, with D possibly being TRBD2 (6 bases). V lost 5 bases and J lost 0, with 12 bases in between. From germline, CDR1 is MNHEY and CDR2 SMNVEV (reference sequence). The CDR3 spans 15 residues. The DNA of the CDR3 is TGTGCCAGCAGTCTTGCGGGGACTAGCACAGATACGCAGTATTTT. It encodes CASSLAGTSTDTQYF.